These T cell receptor beta chains were read from a single sample in a study of blood T cell repertoires in COVID-19. TCRdb's copy holds only in-frame clones and misses some; the assay was immunoSEQ multiplex PCR. The sample consists of more than 150,000 clones, 90% of them appearing once. Source material: peripheral blood. The receptors derive from a man in his forties or fifties with acute or convalescent COVID-19. Each CDR3 is given with its conserved first and last residue. A D gene is named only where the DNA matches it firmly. A clone size is listed for some rows: how often the clone was seen (once, few, many), or a class if it is expanded.

j_gene,d_gene,abundance,v_gene,CDR3aa,CDR3nt
TRBJ2-3,-,-,TRBV3-1/TRBV3-2,CASSQDGRTDTQYF,TGTGCCAGCAGCCAAGATGGGAGAACAGATACGCAGTATTTT
TRBJ2-2,TRBD1,-,TRBV24-1,CATSSTGANTGELFF,TGTGCCACCAGTTCGACAGGGGCCAACACCGGGGAGCTGTTTTTT
TRBJ2-3,TRBD1,-,TRBV11-2,CASSSRDRGRFTDTQYF,TGTGCCAGCAGCTCCCGGGACAGGGGGCGTTTCACAGATACGCAGTATTTT
TRBJ2-7,TRBD1,-,TRBV9,CASSLLGGTGTYEQYF,TGTGCCAGCAGCCTCCTGGGCGGGACAGGGACCTACGAGCAGTACTTC
TRBJ2-5,-,-,TRBV4-3,CASSQVSASGWETQYF,TGCGCCAGCAGCCAAGTTTCGGCTAGTGGGTGGGAGACCCAGTACTTC
TRBJ2-6,TRBD1,-,TRBV29-1,CSVEAAGGSGANVLTF,TGCAGCGTTGAAGCCGCAGGGGGCAGTGGGGCCAACGTCCTGACTTTC
TRBJ1-5,-,-,TRBV29-1,CSVEYFPVSHQPQHF,TGCAGCGTTGAATACTTTCCGGTATCACATCAGCCCCAGCATTTT
TRBJ2-5,-,-,TRBV9,CASSVSLGGGKETQYF,TGTGCCAGCAGCGTAAGCCTTGGAGGAGGTAAAGAGACCCAGTACTTC
TRBJ2-5,TRBD1,-,TRBV27,CASSHRGRETQYF,TGTGCCAGCAGCCACAGGGGACGCGAGACCCAGTACTTC
TRBJ2-1,-,-,TRBV6-5,CASSYTGKSSYNEQFF,TGTGCCAGCAGTTACACCGGTAAGAGCTCCTACAATGAGCAGTTCTTC
TRBJ2-1,-,few,TRBV30,CAWSDQGTEQFF,TGTGCCTGGAGTGACCAGGGGACTGAGCAGTTCTTC